This entry features one T cell receptor (beta chain) sequence. Methods used by the authors: Amplification of reference gene primers was used by the study to estimate nucleated cell counts. Assay: immunoSEQ multiplex PCR; the TCRdb copy retains only in-frame clones and omits some. That table furnishes V, J and clone size, whereas the DNA furnished D and trimming. Of about 220,000 clones in the sample, 82% were seen once. Germline-derived CDR1 and CDR2 are LGHNT and FRNRAP. V dropped 5 bases and J dropped 2; count of bases not matched to a gene: 4. The CDR3 contains 15 residues. This record belongs to a study of blood T cell repertoires in COVID-19. Study as a whole: Sites in the United States, Italy and Spain provided acute and convalescent COVID-19 samples. The analysed material was cDNA or gDNA that came from T cells, B-cell-depleted T cells, or PBMCs.

The genes are TRBV12-5 and TRBJ1-5; TRBD1 matches 9 bases. The clonotype comes from a woman of 80 years or more with acute or convalescent COVID-19. The sequenced sample was peripheral blood. CDR3 coding DNA: TGTGCTAGTGGTCACCGGACAGGGGGCAATCAGCCCCAGCATTTT. Its protein product is CASGHRTGGNQPQHF.